This is a list of T cell receptor beta chains from one sample in a study of identical twins. TCRdb reanalysed the 5' RACE reads using MiXCR and keeps one entry per CDR3 protein. The sample gives about 660,000 distinct CDR3 sequences, 8.6% of which show up once; approximately 0.94% is in the top ten. The sample also formed part of further work on yellow fever vaccine responses in identical twins.

The sequenced sample was PBMCs. These receptors were obtained from a woman aged 18-29 years in good health. The CDR3 runs from the conserved cysteine through the conserved F or W. The D gene is left open where the match is weak. Where a row states a size, it is once, few, many or the class of an expanded clone; other rows omit it.

many	TRBV5-1	TRBJ2-3	-	CASSFTRTTDTQYF	TGCGCCAGCAGCTTTACTAGAACCACAGATACGCAGTATTTT
many	TRBV4-2	TRBJ2-2	-	CASGLVGAIVTGELFF	TGTGCCAGCGGCCTTGTGGGGGCTATCGTCACCGGGGAGCTGTTTTTT
many	TRBV5-1	TRBJ1-2	-	CASSLEGWGYTF	TGCGCCAGCAGCTTGGAAGGCTGGGGCTACACCTTC
-	TRBV2	TRBJ2-7	-	CASSEAPESYEQYF	TGTGCCAGCAGTGAAGCCCCAGAAAGCTACGAGCAGTACTTC
many	TRBV29-1	TRBJ2-7	-	CSVEEGSPYEQYF	TGCAGCGTTGAGGAAGGGTCCCCCTACGAGCAGTACTTC
-	TRBV20-1	TRBJ2-5	-	CSARWADDPKAGWETQYF	TGCAGTGCTAGATGGGCCGATGACCCTAAAGCTGGCTGGGAGACCCAGTACTTC
-	TRBV2	TRBJ2-4	TRBD2	CASFLSGAKNIQYF	TGTGCCAGCTTTCTTAGCGGGGCCAAAAACATTCAGTACTTC
few	TRBV14	TRBJ2-7	-	CASSQGTGTATYEQYF	TGTGCCAGCAGCCAAGGGACCGGGACGGCCACCTACGAGCAGTACTTC
few	TRBV7-9	TRBJ2-2	-	CASYPPPVVSTGELFF	TGTGCCAGCTACCCTCCCCCAGTTGTTAGCACCGGGGAGCTGTTTTTT
-	TRBV9	TRBJ2-5	TRBD2	CASSVATGTSGRMIETQYF	TGTGCCAGCAGCGTAGCTACCGGGACTAGCGGTCGGATGATAGAGACCCAGTACTTC
few	TRBV3-1	TRBJ2-5	-	CASSSVNREETQYF	TGTGCCAGCAGCTCCGTTAACAGGGAAGAGACCCAGTACTTC
many	TRBV3-1	TRBJ1-4	TRBD1	CASSHGQGTEKLFF	TGTGCCAGCAGCCACGGACAGGGGACTGAAAAACTGTTTTTT
many	TRBV28	TRBJ2-5	TRBD1	CAITTGTGTGETQYF	TGTGCCATCACAACCGGGACAGGGACTGGAGAGACCCAGTACTTC
few	TRBV7-9	TRBJ2-7	TRBD2	CASSRGWGREGPYEQYF	TGTGCCAGCAGCCGCGGGTGGGGCCGGGAGGGCCCCTACGAGCAGTACTTC
once	TRBV20-1	TRBJ2-4	TRBD2	CSAGAGGIVKNIQYF	TGCAGTGCTGGAGCGGGAGGAATAGTCAAAAACATTCAGTACTTC